These 18 T cell receptor beta chains were sequenced from one sample in a study of CD8 T cells in Susac syndrome. RNA amounts of about 0.5 to 1 ug underwent reverse transcription with random hexamers. TCRdb recomputed calls from the immunoSEQ multiplex PCR reads with MiXCR, one row per CDR3 protein. The sample contains about 150,000 distinct CDR3 sequences, roughly 94% of which appear only once. Sequencing was carried out using CD4+ T cells from PBMCs. The receptors come from a human donor in good health.

The chain combines TRBV12-3 or TRBV12-4 with TRBJ1-2; no clear D gene. V was cut by 1 base and J by 5 bases, with 11 bases left in between. The CDR3 is 14 residues long. The CDR3 loop reads CASSLGGLRYGYTF. The CDR3 DNA is TGTGCCAGCAGTTTAGGGGGTTTGAGGTATGGCTACACCTTC.

V is TRBV7-2 and J is TRBJ1-1; a possible D gene is TRBD1 (6 bases). Between the trimmed V and J ends, which lost 3 bases and 7 bases, there was a span of 12 bases. Germline values: CDR1 SGHTA, CDR2 FQGNSA. CDR3 length: 13 residues. CDR3: CASSFGDRIEAFF. The CDR3 bases are TGTGCCAGCAGCTTCGGAGACAGGATTGAAGCTTTCTTT.

The sample holds one count of this clonotype. V is TRBV18 and J is TRBJ2-3; D gene ambiguous. This CDR3 is 13 amino acids long. V gave up 2 bases and J gave up 7 bases, with 10 bases separating them. Germline CDR1 KGHSH, CDR2 LQKENI. CDR3 DNA sequence: TGTGCCAGCTCACCATACGGGCTATATACGCAGTATTTT. Amino acid sequence: CASSPYGLYTQYF.

The table lists this clonotype with a few counts. The chain has TRBV9 and TRBJ1-5; TRBD1 might be the D (6 bases). This CDR3 region has 15 residues. Trimming removed 3 bases at V and 4 bases at J, with 14 bases between. In germline, CDR1 is SGDLS, CDR2 YYNGEE. Here the CDR3 DNA reads TGTGCCAGCAGCGCAACAGGGCATACTAATCAGCCCCAGCATTTT. It yields the protein CASSATGHTNQPQHF.

The rearrangement links TRBV7-6 to TRBJ2-7, with D perhaps TRBD2 (5 bases). Deletions cut 0 bases from V and 2 bases from J, with 5 bases between. CDR3 size: 13 residues. CDR1 SGHVS and CDR2 FNYEAQ come from the germline V gene. CDR3 nucleotide sequence: TGTGCCAGCAGCTTAGCGAGGGCCTACGAGCAGTACTTC. This codes for CASSLARAYEQYF.

This chain links TRBV2 with TRBJ2-3, with 9 bases fitting TRBD1. The CDR3 is 14 amino acids. V lost 6 bases, J lost 3 bases, and 4 bases stayed unmatched. The germline gives CDR1 SNHLY, CDR2 FYNNEI. The CDR3 reads CASSRDRDTDTQYF. CDR3 nucleotide sequence: TGTGCCAGCAGCCGGGACAGGGATACAGATACGCAGTATTTT.

The chain has TRBV20-1 and TRBJ2-3, with D possibly being TRBD2 (6 bases). V was cut by 7 bases and J by 1 base, with 12 bases left in between. The CDR3 loop spans 13 amino acids. CDR1 is DFQATT, CDR2 SNEGSKA, per germline (reference sequence). The CDR3 bases are TGCAGTGGATCCTGGGGGGGCACAGATACGCAGTATTTT. Its protein is CSGSWGGTDTQYF.

V usage is TRBV5-4 and J usage is TRBJ1-2; 7 bases are shared with TRBD1. This CDR3 region has 13 residues. From germline, CDR1 is SGHNT and CDR2 YYREEE (reference sequence). With 4 bases clipped from V and 8 bases from J, the junction kept 8 bases outside the gene matches. The CDR3 bases are TGTGCCAGCAGCATTAAGGGGGCGCGCGGCTACACCTTC. Protein product: CASSIKGARGYTF. The full variable domain, in which reference TRBV5-4 and TRBJ1-2 provide the parts outside the CDR3, is ETGVTQSPTHLIKTRGQQVTLRCSSQSGHNTVSWYQQALGQGPQFIFQYYREEENGRGNFPPRFSGLQFPNYSSELNVNALELDDSALYLCASSIKGARGYTFGSGTRLTVV.

The chain couples TRBV5-4 to TRBJ2-3; the match to TRBD2 covers 12 bases. Germline CDR1 SGHNT, CDR2 YYREEE (reference sequence). CDR3 length: 17 residues. The V segment lost 3 bases and the J segment 3 bases; nucleotides outside the gene matches: 8. The CDR3 reads CASSSGLAGGRTDTQYF. Written as DNA, the CDR3 is TGTGCCAGCAGCTCCGGGCTAGCGGGAGGGCGAACAGATACGCAGTATTTT.

The chain uses TRBV29-1 and TRBJ2-7; 9 bases align to TRBD2. V gave up 5 bases and J gave up 3 bases; unmatched junction bases: 8. The CDR3 is made up of 14 amino acids. Germline CDR1 reads SQVTM; CDR2 reads ANQGSEA. The CDR3, as DNA: TGCAGCGTTCAACCGGGACTAGCCGTCTACGAGCAGTACTTC. This translates into CSVQPGLAVYEQYF.

This chain joins TRBV5-6 and TRBJ1-1, with 11 bases that match TRBD1. CDR3 length: 14 residues. Germline values: CDR1 SGHDT, CDR2 YYEEEE. V shed 4 bases and J 4 bases; nucleotides not matched to a gene: 3. In DNA, the CDR3 is TGTGCCAGCAGCGTTGGGACAGGGGGCACTGAAGCTTTCTTT. Translation gives CASSVGTGGTEAFF.

This sequence joins TRBV20-1 and TRBJ2-3; TRBD2 aligns across 9 bases. This CDR3 region has 14 residues. Per the germline V gene, CDR1 is DFQATT and CDR2 is SNEGSKA (reference sequence). The V segment lost 5 bases and the J segment 6 bases; nucleotides outside the gene matches: 9. CDR3 in DNA: TGCAGTGCTTGGCGGGAGGGCCGGGCTGATACGCAGTATTTT. Translation: CSAWREGRADTQYF.

The CDR3 nucleotides are TGTGCCAGCAACGGGGGGGCCAATGAAAAACTGTTTTTT. Translated: CASNGGANEKLFF. The V call is TRBV11-2, the J call TRBJ1-4; tentative D call: TRBD1 (6 bases). Per the germline V gene, CDR1 is SGHAT and CDR2 is FQNNGV. The length of the CDR3 is 13 residues. Trimming removed 7 bases from V and 5 bases from J, with 11 bases in between.

V and J are TRBV29-1 and TRBJ1-1; no definite D call. This CDR3 spans 13 amino acids. CDR1 SQVTM and CDR2 ANQGSEA come from the germline V gene. The chain's CDR3 is CSLREPKRVEAFF. As DNA, the CDR3 is TGCAGTCTCCGGGAGCCGAAAAGAGTTGAAGCTTTCTTT.

This clonotype showed up just once. This sequence joins TRBV20-1 and TRBJ2-3; D gene unclear. The length of the CDR3 is 11 residues. V was pared by 5 bases and J by 6 bases, with 9 bases between. Per the germline V gene, CDR1 is DFQATT and CDR2 is SNEGSKA (reference sequence). The CDR3 is CSAVHGDTQYF. The CDR3 DNA sequence: TGCAGTGCTGTTCACGGGGATACGCAGTATTTT.

This chain connects TRBV5-1 to TRBJ2-1; 10 nucleotides line up with TRBD2. This CDR3 region has 16 residues. J lost 6 bases, V lost 4 bases, and 10 bases had no gene match. Germline CDR1 is SGHRS and CDR2 is YFSETQ. The DNA of the CDR3 is TGCGCCAGCAGCAGCCAAGTGAGACTAGCGGGCAATGAGCAGTTCTTC. This translates into CASSSQVRLAGNEQFF.

J is TRBJ1-2 and V is TRBV6-1; no reliable D call. This CDR3 comprises 12 residues. Germline V gene sequence: CDR1 MNHNS, CDR2 SASEGT. V was trimmed by 6 bases and J by 6 bases, leaving 11 bases between them. DNA of the CDR3: TGTGCCAGCAGCGTAGGAAGAGATGGCTACACCTTC. This gives the protein CASSVGRDGYTF.

The V gene is TRBV5-6, the J gene TRBJ2-5; D ambiguous. The CDR3 contains 15 residues. V was trimmed by 2 bases and J by 0 bases, leaving 11 bases between them. CDR1 and CDR2 (germline): SGHDT, YYEEEE. The chain's CDR3 is CASSFRTSYQETQYF. In nucleotides, the CDR3 is TGTGCCAGCAGCTTCCGTACTTCGTACCAAGAGACCCAGTACTTC.